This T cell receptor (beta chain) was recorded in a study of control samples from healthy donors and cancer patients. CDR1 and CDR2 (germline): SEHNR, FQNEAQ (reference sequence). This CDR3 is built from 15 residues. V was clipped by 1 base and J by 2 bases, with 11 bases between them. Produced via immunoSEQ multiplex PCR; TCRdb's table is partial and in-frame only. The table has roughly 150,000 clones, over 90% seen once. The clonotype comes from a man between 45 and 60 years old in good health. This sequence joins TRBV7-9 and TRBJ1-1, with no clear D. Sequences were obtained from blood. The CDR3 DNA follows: TGTGCCAGCAGCTTAGAGCGAGGGCCTAACACTGAAGCTTTCTTT. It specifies CASSLERGPNTEAFF.